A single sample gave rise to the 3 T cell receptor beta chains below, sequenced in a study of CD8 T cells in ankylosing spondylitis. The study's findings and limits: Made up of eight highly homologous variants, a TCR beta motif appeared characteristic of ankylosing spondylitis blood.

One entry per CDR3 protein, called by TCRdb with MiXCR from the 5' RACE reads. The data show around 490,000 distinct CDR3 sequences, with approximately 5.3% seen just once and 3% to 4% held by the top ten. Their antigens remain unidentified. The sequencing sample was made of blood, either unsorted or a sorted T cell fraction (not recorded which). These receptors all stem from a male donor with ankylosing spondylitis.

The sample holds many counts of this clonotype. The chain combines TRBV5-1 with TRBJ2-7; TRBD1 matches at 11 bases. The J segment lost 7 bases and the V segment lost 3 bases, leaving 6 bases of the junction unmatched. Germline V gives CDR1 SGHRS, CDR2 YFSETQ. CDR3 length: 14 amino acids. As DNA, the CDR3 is TGCGCCAGCAGCTCCGGGACAGGGGGTGGAGAGCAGTACTTC. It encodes CASSSGTGGGEQYF. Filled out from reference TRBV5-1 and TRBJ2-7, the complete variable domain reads KAGVTQTPRYLIKTRGQQVTLSCSPISGHRSVSWYQQTPGQGLQFLFEYFSETQRNKGNFPGRFSGRQFSNSRSEMNVSTLELGDSALYLCASSSGTGGGEQYFGPGTRLTVT.

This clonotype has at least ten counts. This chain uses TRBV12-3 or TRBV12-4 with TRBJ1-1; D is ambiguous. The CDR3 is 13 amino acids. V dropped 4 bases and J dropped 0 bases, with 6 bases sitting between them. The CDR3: CASSWSMNTEAFF. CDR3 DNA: TGTGCCAGCAGTTGGAGCATGAACACTGAAGCTTTCTTT.

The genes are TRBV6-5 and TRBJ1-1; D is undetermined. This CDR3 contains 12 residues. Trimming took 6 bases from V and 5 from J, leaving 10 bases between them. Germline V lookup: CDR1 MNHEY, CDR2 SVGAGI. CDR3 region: CASREGETEAFF. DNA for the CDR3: TGTGCCAGCAGGGAGGGCGAGACTGAAGCTTTCTTT.